These 4 T cell receptor beta chains originate from one sample sequenced in a study of T-cell memory formation after mild COVID-19. TCRdb reprocessed the 5' RACE reads with MiXCR, giving one entry per CDR3 protein. The table includes around 150,000 distinct CDR3 sequences, about 14% detected once. Sequencing was carried out using PBMCs or a T cell subset sorted from them (not recorded which). These receptors all come from an adult woman who had mild COVID-19 (a few samples of this study predate the infection). Cell type and time point are not known.

J is TRBJ2-1 and V is TRBV4-2, with 8 bases fitting TRBD2. The CDR3 has 16 amino acids. V shed 1 base, J shed 5 bases, and the junction held 7 bases outside the gene matches. CDR1 is LGHNA, CDR2 YNFKEQ, per germline. The CDR3 DNA sequence: TGTGCCAGCAGCCAAGGGACCGGGACTAGAAACAATGAGCAGTTCTTC. Its translation: CASSQGTGTRNNEQFF.

This clonotype was observed a handful of times. The genes are TRBV27 and TRBJ2-7; 8 bases agree with TRBD1. CDR1 is MNHEY and CDR2 is SMNVEV in the germline V gene (reference sequence). The CDR3 contains 14 residues. Trimming at V came to 3 bases and at J to 3 bases, leaving 4 bases not matched to a gene. The DNA for the CDR3 is TGTGCCAGCAGTTTTTCAGGGGGCAGCTACGAGCAGTACTTC. Protein sequence: CASSFSGGSYEQYF.

This clonotype was found a few times. This chain joins TRBV9 and TRBJ1-5, with 10 positions matching TRBD1. CDR1 SGDLS and CDR2 YYNGEE come from the germline V gene. V was clipped by 7 bases and J by 5 bases; unmatched bases: 6. The length of the CDR3 is 14 residues. The CDR3 loop reads CASGLGQGYQPQHF. The CDR3, as DNA: TGTGCCAGCGGCCTGGGACAGGGGTATCAGCCCCAGCATTTT. Together with reference TRBV9 and TRBJ1-5, the CDR3 gives the full variable domain: DSGVTQTPKHLITATGQRVTLRCSPRSGDLSVYWYQQSLDQGLQFLIQYYNGEERAKGNILERFSAQQFPDLHSELNLSSLELGDSALYFCASGLGQGYQPQHFGDGTRLSIL.

V gene TRBV5-1 combines with J gene TRBJ2-3, with 8 bases lining up with TRBD1. The V gene end was trimmed by 3 bases and the J gene end by 0 bases; junction bases not matched to a gene: 3. The CDR3 is 15 residues long. CDR1 SGHRS and CDR2 YFSETQ come from the germline V gene. The CDR3 region has the DNA TGCGCCAGCAGCTCGGGACAGGCCAGCACAGATACGCAGTATTTT. This translates into CASSSGQASTDTQYF.